This T cell receptor beta chain was documented in a study of blood T cell repertoires in COVID-19. Overall study: Nucleic acid was either cDNA or gDNA, and it came from T cells, B-cell-depleted T cells, or PBMCs.

Libraries were prepared by immunoSEQ multiplex PCR; TCRdb keeps only in-frame clonotypes and omits some of them. Here the sample spans about 200,000 clones, 80% to 90% being singletons. Unmatched junction bases numbered 5, after V lost 4 bases and J lost 3 bases. The length of the CDR3 is 14 residues. CDR1 is MNHEY, CDR2 SVGAGI, per germline. The receptor was isolated from a woman aged 18-29 years who had recovered from COVID-19. This sequence joins TRBV6-5 and TRBJ1-2, with 7 bases that match TRBD1. Sample: PBMCs or T cells enriched from blood (not recorded which). For the CDR3, the DNA is TGTGCCAGCAGTTCCGGACAGGCCTACTATGGCTACACCTTC. Translated: CASSSGQAYYGYTF.